The entry below describes one T cell receptor (beta chain). Antigen unknown. The data derive from a study of response to subunit inactivated influenza vaccine. Study-level results: With each seasonal influenza vaccination, the authors suggested, few new T cells are recruited.

J lost 5 bases, V lost 2 bases, and 8 bases had no gene match. The CDR3 spans 16 residues. The germline V gene encodes CDR1 SGHVS and CDR2 FNYEAQ. TCRdb reprocessed the RT-PCR reads with MiXCR, giving one entry per CDR3 protein. The sample carries about 520,000 distinct CDR3 sequences, 25% recorded once. Sample: CD4+ T cells sorted from PBMCs, taken roughly 5 days after vaccination. The J gene is TRBJ2-5, the V gene TRBV7-6, with 10 bases that match TRBD2. The clonotype originates from a man aged 50 or older who received an inactivated influenza vaccine. In DNA form, the CDR3 reads TGTGCCAGCAGCTTATACAGCGGGAGGGCCGGGGAGACCCAGTACTTC. It codes for CASSLYSGRAGETQYF.